These T cell receptor beta chains were read from a single sample in a study of blood T cells in healthy people across ages. TCRdb reprocessed the 5' RACE reads via MiXCR and lists one record per CDR3 protein. Found here are hundreds of thousands of distinct CDR3 sequences, more than 45% of them singletons; the top ten hold approximately 21%. Material for sequencing was blood. Receptors were obtained from a man younger than 40 in good health. The CDR3 runs from the conserved cysteine through the conserved F or W. A D gene is named only where the DNA matches it firmly. Clone size appears in some rows only: once, few, many, or a class for an expanded clone.

v_call	clone_size	d_call	j_call	cdr3_nt	cdr3_aa
TRBV9	few	TRBD2	TRBJ2-7	TGTGCCAGCAGCGTCCGGACTAGCCCGCTGTACGAGCAGTACTTC	CASSVRTSPLYEQYF
TRBV7-8	few	NA	TRBJ2-4	TGTGCCAGCAGCGGACGAGATCTTTCCTTCATTCAGTACTTC	CASSGRDLSFIQYF
TRBV27	NA	NA	TRBJ2-7	TGTGCCAGCAGTTTAAGTACAGACCCCTACGAGCAGTACTTC	CASSLSTDPYEQYF
TRBV20-1	NA	TRBD2	TRBJ2-6	TGCAGTGCGCAAGGACTAGCGGGAGTATCTGGGGCCAACGTCCTGACTTTC	CSAQGLAGVSGANVLTF
TRBV20-1	NA	TRBD1	TRBJ2-2	TGCAGTGCTAGAAAGAAAGGACAGGGGCCCGGGGAGCTGTTTTTT	CSARKKGQGPGELFF
TRBV20-1	NA	TRBD1	TRBJ2-7	TGCAGTGCAGACCGGGACAGGCCCTCCTACGAGCAGTACTTC	CSADRDRPSYEQYF
TRBV4-1	NA	NA	TRBJ2-3	TGCGCCAGCAGCTACCAACCTGACACAGATACGCAGTATTTT	CASSYQPDTDTQYF
TRBV12-3/TRBV12-4	few	NA	TRBJ1-2	TGTGCCAGCAGTTTGACCAGCCTCATCAGGGGCGTCTATGGCTACACCTTC	CASSLTSLIRGVYGYTF
TRBV29-1	NA	NA	TRBJ2-5	TGCAGCGTTGAAATGGGAGTCGGAGAGACCCAGTACTTC	CSVEMGVGETQYF
TRBV29-1	NA	NA	TRBJ2-7	TGCAGCGTTCGGAGGGAGACAGGGTGGAACGAGCAGTACTTC	CSVRRETGWNEQYF
TRBV24-1	NA	NA	TRBJ2-3	TGTGCCACAGGTGACCCGGGAAGGTCAGATACGCAGTATTTT	CATGDPGRSDTQYF
TRBV5-1	NA	TRBD2	TRBJ2-3	TGCGCCAGCAGCTTGCTGCTCGGGACTAGCGGGGACACAGATACGCAGTATTTT	CASSLLLGTSGDTDTQYF
TRBV28	NA	NA	TRBJ2-5	TGTGCCAGCAGTTCTCCGGGACTTAAGACCCAGTACTTC	CASSSPGLKTQYF
TRBV20-1	once	NA	TRBJ2-2	TGCAGTGCTAGAGAGATCGGCCGGGGGGCATGGACCGGGGAGCTGTTTTTT	CSAREIGRGAWTGELFF
TRBV20-1	NA	TRBD2	TRBJ2-1	TGCAGTGCTACGGAGCGGGAGGGCCGCCCCTACAATGAGCAGTTCTTC	CSATEREGRPYNEQFF
TRBV7-2	few	NA	TRBJ2-7	TGTGCCAGCAGCTTAGTGGCGGGGCGGAACTCCTACGAGCAGTACTTC	CASSLVAGRNSYEQYF
TRBV20-1	many	NA	TRBJ2-7	TGCAGTGCTAGAGGAAAAGGGGCTAGTGAAGGCCGCGAGCAGTACTTC	CSARGKGASEGREQYF
TRBV11-1	NA	NA	TRBJ2-5	TGTGCCAGCGGCGGGGGACAACAAGAGACCCAGTACTTC	CASGGGQQETQYF
TRBV6-1	NA	NA	TRBJ2-2	TGTGCCAGCAGTCTCCACCTTACCGGGGAGCTGTTTTTT	CASSLHLTGELFF
TRBV7-2	NA	TRBD1	TRBJ1-5	TGTGCCAGCAGCCCTGGACAGGGGTGGACCCAGCCCCAGCATTTT	CASSPGQGWTQPQHF
TRBV6-6	NA	NA	TRBJ2-5	TGTGCCAGCAGACCCTCCACCAGGGAGACCCAGTACTTC	CASRPSTRETQYF
TRBV2	NA	NA	TRBJ1-1	TGTGCCAGCAGTCCCCGACCCTTGAACACTGAAGCTTTCTTT	CASSPRPLNTEAFF
TRBV7-2	NA	NA	TRBJ2-3	TGTGCCAGCAGCTTAGTTAGCGTGGTAGATACGCAGTATTTT	CASSLVSVVDTQYF
TRBV10-3	NA	NA	TRBJ1-1	TGTGCCATGAACAGCGTGAACACTGAAGCTTTCTTT	CAMNSVNTEAFF
TRBV4-2	few	NA	TRBJ2-7	TGTGCCAGCAGCCAAGGCCGAGGAGGCTACGAGCAGTACTTC	CASSQGRGGYEQYF
TRBV7-2	few	TRBD2	TRBJ2-5	TGTGCCAGCAGTCACGACAGAAAGGGGACTAGCGGCCAAGAGACCCAGTACTTC	CASSHDRKGTSGQETQYF
TRBV7-6	NA	TRBD1	TRBJ1-2	TGTGCCAGCAGCGACAGGGGGGCGAGGAATGGCTACACCTTC	CASSDRGARNGYTF
TRBV20-1	NA	TRBD2	TRBJ2-1	TGCAGTGCTAGTAGTAAGGGACTAACCCTTCTCTCCTACAATGAGCAGTTCTTC	CSASSKGLTLLSYNEQFF
TRBV5-1	NA	TRBD1	TRBJ2-5	TGCGCCAGCAGCTTGGCGGGGACAGGGGAAGAGACCCAGTACTTC	CASSLAGTGEETQYF
TRBV27	few	TRBD1	TRBJ2-4	TGTGCCAGCAGTTTCGTAGGGGGCAACATTCAGTACTTC	CASSFVGGNIQYF
TRBV18	NA	TRBD2	TRBJ2-7	TGTGCCAGCTCACCCGCAGCGGGAGCAACCTACGAGCAGTACTTC	CASSPAAGATYEQYF
TRBV12-3/TRBV12-4	NA	NA	TRBJ1-2	TGTGCCAGCAGTTTCGGGAGGACCCTTTATGGCTACACCTTC	CASSFGRTLYGYTF
TRBV12-5	NA	NA	TRBJ1-1	TGTGCTAGTGGTTTGGTCGGCAGGGAGGAGGGCACTGAAGCTTTCTTT	CASGLVGREEGTEAFF
TRBV2	few	NA	TRBJ2-5	TGTGCCAGCGGTGTCAGCCAAGAGACCCAGTACTTC	CASGVSQETQYF
TRBV5-1	NA	NA	TRBJ2-1	TGCGCCAGCAGCTCTTTAGGGGGGCGCTCCTACAATGAGCAGTTCTTC	CASSSLGGRSYNEQFF
TRBV29-1	few	TRBD1	TRBJ1-5	TGCAGCGTGCGACAGGGGGCAAGTCAGCCCCAGCATTTT	CSVRQGASQPQHF
TRBV21-1	NA	NA	TRBJ2-7	TGTGCCAGCAGCACGGGGCACTACGAGCAGTACTTC	CASSTGHYEQYF
TRBV6-2/TRBV6-3	NA	NA	TRBJ1-1	TGTGCCAGCACCCGGCAGGACGGATTCACTGAAGCTTTCTTT	CASTRQDGFTEAFF
TRBV28	NA	NA	TRBJ2-3	TGTGCCAGCAGTTTTGGGCCTAGCTGGGACACAGATACGCAGTATTTT	CASSFGPSWDTDTQYF
TRBV20-1	few	NA	TRBJ1-2	TGCAGTGCTAGAGTAGCAGGGGAGGGCTACACCTTC	CSARVAGEGYTF
TRBV5-6	few	NA	TRBJ1-4	TGTGCCAGCAGCTTGCCGAACTTAAGAGAAAAACTGTTTTTT	CASSLPNLREKLFF
TRBV10-3	NA	NA	TRBJ2-3	TGTGCCATCAGTTACAGGGCCGACACAGATACGCAGTATTTT	CAISYRADTDTQYF
TRBV29-1	few	NA	TRBJ2-7	TGCAGCGCCAGGTCCTTAGGGGGATACGAGCAGTACTTC	CSARSLGGYEQYF
TRBV7-2	NA	TRBD1	TRBJ2-2	TGTGCCAGCAGCCGACAGGGGGCGAACACCGGGGAGCTGTTTTTT	CASSRQGANTGELFF
TRBV27	few	TRBD2	TRBJ2-5	TGTGCCTCGGGAGGTAGCGGAATCTCCCAGTACTTC	CASGGSGISQYF
TRBV5-6	NA	NA	TRBJ1-4	TGTGCCAGCAGCTTGGGGGGTGAAAAACTGTTTTTT	CASSLGGEKLFF
TRBV12-3/TRBV12-4	NA	TRBD2	TRBJ2-7	TGTGCCAGCAGTCCCAGCGGGAGCAACGAGCAGTACTTC	CASSPSGSNEQYF
TRBV3-1	NA	NA	TRBJ2-2	TGTGCCAGCAGCCGGGGAGACAAGAACACCGGGGAGCTGTTTTTT	CASSRGDKNTGELFF
TRBV6-6	NA	NA	TRBJ1-1	TGTGCCAGCCGGACCCTAGAAAACACTGAAGCTTTCTTT	CASRTLENTEAFF
TRBV7-2	once	NA	TRBJ1-6	TGTGCCAGCAGCCGGACAGCAGCGAGGTCACCCCTCCACTTT	CASSRTAARSPLHF
TRBV6-2/TRBV6-3	NA	NA	TRBJ2-7	TGTGCCAGCACCGCCATCCGGGACCCCTCCTACGAGCAGTACTTC	CASTAIRDPSYEQYF
TRBV27	NA	TRBD2	TRBJ2-7	TGTGCCAGCGGTCTAGCGGGGTACGAGCAGTACTTC	CASGLAGYEQYF
TRBV7-2	NA	NA	TRBJ1-2	TGTGCCAGCAGCGCCGGGGGCGCCTCGGGCTACACCTTC	CASSAGGASGYTF
TRBV3-1	NA	NA	TRBJ2-3	TGTGCCAGCAGCCAAGATCTTACAGATACGCAGTATTTT	CASSQDLTDTQYF
TRBV2	NA	NA	TRBJ2-1	TGTGCCAGCAGTGAATGGGTCCCCGCCTACAATGAGCAGTTCTTC	CASSEWVPAYNEQFF
TRBV5-5	NA	NA	TRBJ2-5	TGTGCCACCTCCTTGACAGGCCACCAAGAGACCCAGTACTTC	CATSLTGHQETQYF
TRBV12-3/TRBV12-4	NA	TRBD2	TRBJ2-5	TGTGCCAGCAGTCTTGCGAGGTTAGCGGGAGGGACTAGATTGTACAATGAGCAGTACTTC	CASSLARLAGGTRLYNEQYF